The 25 T cell receptor beta chains below all came from one sample that was sequenced in a study of T cells after yellow fever vaccination. TCRdb fed the 5' RACE reads into MiXCR, producing one record per CDR3 protein. The sample has some 300,000 distinct CDR3 sequences, roughly 4% seen once. The source material was PBMCs, sampled on the day of the yellow fever booster vaccination. These TCRs come from a man between 18 and 35 years old who received the YFV17D yellow fever vaccine.

V and J are TRBV5-1 and TRBJ2-1; 9 bases fit TRBD1. Germline CDR1 is SGHRS and CDR2 is YFSETQ. This CDR3 comprises 17 residues. V was clipped by 5 bases and J by 4 bases; unmatched bases: 13. This CDR3 is CASSYLFSGTGYNEQFF. In DNA form, the CDR3 reads TGCGCCAGCAGTTACCTTTTTTCCGGGACAGGGTACAATGAGCAGTTCTTC.

This clonotype showed up just a few times. This chain connects TRBV7-2 to TRBJ2-1; 9 bases are shared with TRBD1. In germline, CDR1 is SGHTA, CDR2 FQGNSA. CDR3 length: 14 amino acids. The V gene end was trimmed by 6 bases and the J gene end by 2 bases; junction bases not matched to a gene: 2. In DNA, the CDR3 is TGTGCCAGCAGGCGGACAGGGGCCTACAATGAGCAGTTCTTC. It is translated as CASRRTGAYNEQFF. Using reference TRBV7-2 and TRBJ2-1 for the parts outside the CDR3, the full variable domain is GAGVSQSPSNKVTEKGKDVELRCDPISGHTALYWYRQSLGQGLEFLIYFQGNSAPDKSGLPSDRFSAERTGGSVSTLTIQRTQQEDSAVYLCASRRTGAYNEQFFGPGTRLTVL.

This chain uses TRBV3-1 with TRBJ2-1, with TRBD2 matching 9 bases. This CDR3 comprises 16 residues. The germline CDR1 and CDR2 sequences are LGHDT and YNNKEL (reference sequence). J was trimmed by 3 bases and V by 4 bases; bases with no gene match: 7. In nucleotides, the CDR3 is TGTGCCAGCAGCCGAGCTACGACTAGCGGCTACAATGAGCAGTTCTTC. Translating gives CASSRATTSGYNEQFF.

This clonotype was counted at least ten times. The DNA for the CDR3 is TGCAGCGTCCAAGGGGACAGGGGAAGCTCCTACGAGCAGTACTTC. This gives the protein CSVQGDRGSSYEQYF. The V gene is TRBV29-1, the J gene TRBJ2-7, with 10 bases aligning to TRBD1. Germline CDR1 is SQVTM and CDR2 is ANQGSEA. The V and J ends lost 6 bases and 0 bases, in that order; junction bases with no gene match: 8. The CDR3 has 15 residues.

The chain joins TRBV27 to TRBJ2-7, with 8 bases fitting TRBD1. There are 15 residues in the CDR3. Trimming removed 6 bases from V and 3 bases from J; junction bases left unmatched: 10. Germline CDR1 MNHEY, CDR2 SMNVEV (reference sequence). CDR3 loop: CASSRTLTGGYEQYF. The CDR3 nucleotides read TGTGCCAGCAGCCGTACCCTTACAGGGGGCTACGAGCAGTACTTC.

Comments on this clonotype: Mismatch with germline at one junction end may stem from a read error. The chain couples TRBV4-2 to TRBJ1-3; 7 nucleotides line up with TRBD1. CDR1 LGHNA and CDR2 YNFKEQ come from the germline V gene. This CDR3 contains 15 residues. In nucleotides, the CDR3 is TGCGCCAGCAGCCAAGATAAGGGGGCCGGCGGCACCATATATTTT. It translates to CASSQDKGAGGTIYF.

The gene calls are TRBV4-2 and TRBJ2-5, with 9 bases matching TRBD2. This CDR3 region has 16 residues. CDR1 and CDR2 (germline): LGHNA, YNFKEQ. V trimming: 4 bases; J trimming: 5 bases; junction bases outside the gene matches: 11. As DNA, the CDR3 is TGTGCCAGCAGCCCCCCCCGCGCGGGGGGGGAGGAGACCCAGTACTTC. The encoded protein is CASSPPRAGGEETQYF.

This clonotype was counted ten times or more. The rearrangement uses TRBV12-3 or TRBV12-4 and TRBJ2-2; 10 bases align to TRBD2. CDR3 length: 22 residues. The V segment lost 0 bases and the J segment 6 bases; nucleotides outside the gene matches: 22. CDR3 sequence reads: CASSLARRPSGSILRMAGELFF. DNA for the CDR3: TGTGCCAGCAGTTTAGCCCGTCGGCCTAGCGGGAGTATCCTTCGAATGGCCGGGGAGCTGTTTTTT.

This clonotype was observed at least ten times. The chain couples TRBV10-1 to TRBJ2-7, with a weak D call TRBD2 (6 bases). The CDR3 is made up of 14 amino acids. Germline values: CDR1 WNHNN, CDR2 SYGVQD (reference sequence). Trimming cost V 3 bases and J 3 bases, with 12 bases left between them. CDR3 sequence (DNA): TGCGCCAGCAGTGAAGGGGACTCCCGCTACGAGCAGTACTTC. Translating it yields CASSEGDSRYEQYF.

This clonotype appeared a few times. Written as DNA, the CDR3 is TGTGCCAGCAGACAAAAAGACGGGAACACCGGGGAGCTGTTTTTT. It encodes CASRQKDGNTGELFF. The J gene is TRBJ2-2, the V gene TRBV5-4, with D unresolved. V was shortened by 5 bases and J by 1 base, with 12 bases between the two germline ends. Germline V lookup: CDR1 SGHNT, CDR2 YYREEE (reference sequence). This CDR3 spans 15 amino acids. Looking up the rest from reference TRBV5-4 and TRBJ2-2 gives the full variable domain: ETGVTQSPTHLIKTRGQQVTLRCSSQSGHNTVSWYQQALGQGPQFIFQYYREEENGRGNFPPRFSGLQFPNYSSELNVNALELDDSALYLCASRQKDGNTGELFFGEGSRLTVL.

This clonotype has at least ten counts. V gene TRBV7-2 combines with J gene TRBJ2-4; no firm D call. Germline CDR1 SGHTA, CDR2 FQGNSA. The CDR3 runs 12 residues. Between the trimmed V and J ends, which lost 5 bases and 8 bases, there was a span of 10 bases. CDR3 bases: TGTGCCAGCAGCCAAGAGGTGGACATTCAGTACTTC. This sequence encodes CASSQEVDIQYF.

There are many counts of this clonotype. J is TRBJ1-1 and V is TRBV4-1; weak D call: TRBD1 (6 bases). Germline CDR1 MGHRA, CDR2 YSYEKL. V lost 0 bases and J lost 2, with 10 bases in between. This CDR3 has 15 amino acids. The CDR3 reads CASSQDSGGNTEAFF. The CDR3 DNA follows: TGCGCCAGCAGCCAAGATTCGGGGGGCAACACTGAAGCTTTCTTT.

Many counts were recorded for this clonotype. The chain joins TRBV9 to TRBJ1-1; no reliable D call. V was pared by 1 base and J by 0 bases, with 7 bases between. In germline, CDR1 is SGDLS, CDR2 YYNGEE. The CDR3 loop spans 14 amino acids. CDR3 residues: CASSVSGMNTEAFF. CDR3 DNA sequence: TGTGCCAGCAGCGTATCCGGAATGAACACTGAAGCTTTCTTT. The variable domain in full, with the rest retrieved from reference TRBV9 and TRBJ1-1, is DSGVTQTPKHLITATGQRVTLRCSPRSGDLSVYWYQQSLDQGLQFLIQYYNGEERAKGNILERFSAQQFPDLHSELNLSSLELGDSALYFCASSVSGMNTEAFFGQGTRLTVV.

CDR3 amino acids: CASSQLARGDDQETQYF. The CDR3 DNA sequence: TGTGCCAGCAGTCAGCTAGCGCGTGGTGATGACCAAGAGACCCAGTACTTC. The rearrangement uses TRBV7-9 and TRBJ2-5; possible D gene TRBD2, 6 bases. The CDR3 consists of 17 residues. Per the germline V gene, CDR1 is SEHNR and CDR2 is FQNEAQ (reference sequence). Trimming took off 6 bases at V and 0 bases at J, with 20 bases between the two ends.

The chain couples TRBV5-4 to TRBJ2-1; 7 bases fit TRBD2. The ends lost 3 bases at V and 8 bases at J; junction bases unmatched: 11. The CDR3 totals 15 residues. Germline values: CDR1 SGHNT, CDR2 YYREEE (reference sequence). CDR3 amino acids: CASSSTWGGSDEQFF. CDR3 coding DNA: TGTGCCAGCAGCTCGACTTGGGGGGGTTCGGATGAGCAGTTCTTC.

This clonotype was recorded many times. The chain combines TRBV5-1 with TRBJ2-1; D is possibly TRBD2 (7 bases). Between the trimmed V and J ends, which lost 7 bases and 2 bases, there was a span of 16 bases. CDR1 is SGHRS and CDR2 is YFSETQ in the germline V gene. The CDR3 runs 15 residues. The CDR3 DNA follows: TGCGCCAGCTTCCCCGAAGGGGGGGCCTACAATGAGCAGTTCTTC. Protein: CASFPEGGAYNEQFF.

V usage is TRBV18 and J usage is TRBJ1-2; TRBD1 is a possible D gene (5 bases). V was cut by 3 bases and J by 4 bases, with 12 bases left in between. This CDR3 comprises 14 residues. Germline-derived CDR1 and CDR2 are KGHSH and LQKENI. This CDR3 reads CASSPQRGSYGYTF. The CDR3 DNA sequence: TGTGCCAGCTCACCTCAAAGGGGCAGCTATGGCTACACCTTC. The full variable domain, its missing parts supplied by reference TRBV18 and TRBJ1-2, is NAGVMQNPRHLVRRRGQEARLRCSPMKGHSHVYWYRQLPEEGLKFMVYLQKENIIDESGMPKERFSAEFPKEGPSILRIQQVVRGDSAAYFCASSPQRGSYGYTFGSGTRLTVV.

This clonotype has ten or more counts. The chain is built from TRBV6-5 and TRBJ2-3, with a weak D call TRBD2 (8 bases). This CDR3 region has 13 residues. CDR1 is MNHEY, CDR2 SVGAGI, per germline. With 6 bases removed from V and 11 bases from J, the gap between germline ends came to 18 bases. The CDR3 nucleotides are TGTGCCAGCAGGAGCGGGGGACCAGGGGGGCAGTATTTT. Protein: CASRSGGPGGQYF.

This clonotype came up many times. The gene calls are TRBV5-6 and TRBJ2-1, with 7 nucleotides matching TRBD1. Germline CDR1 and CDR2: SGHDT and YYEEEE. This CDR3 has 12 amino acids. J lost 10 bases, V lost 4 bases, and 5 bases had no gene match. CDR3 nucleotide sequence: TGTGCCAGCAGCGGGGACAGTTACGAGCAGTTCTTC. Protein: CASSGDSYEQFF.

The rearrangement uses TRBV6-4 and TRBJ2-5; tentatively, D is TRBD1 or TRBD2 (5 bases each). The CDR3 runs to 18 residues. Between the trimmed V and J ends, which lost 9 bases and 2 bases, there was a span of 28 bases. Germline values: CDR1 MRHNA, CDR2 SNTAGT. For the CDR3, the DNA is TGTGCCAGAGCAGGGAGTACCGTAAACCCCGGGCCTCAAGAGACCCAGTACTTC. Encoded protein: CARAGSTVNPGPQETQYF.

This clonotype showed up many times. V is TRBV7-9 and J is TRBJ2-3; D is possibly TRBD1 or TRBD2 (5 bases each). This CDR3 has 13 amino acids. The V and J ends lost 8 bases and 2 bases respectively, with 11 bases between them. CDR1 and CDR2 from the germline V gene are SEHNR and FQNEAQ (reference sequence). The CDR3 DNA reads TGTGCCAGCGTCCGGGGCCACACAGATACGCAGTATTTT. It encodes CASVRGHTDTQYF.

This clonotype was seen repeatedly, ten times or more. The chain is built from TRBV7-3 and TRBJ1-2; D ambiguous. Trimming took 5 bases from V and 3 from J, leaving 19 bases between them. The CDR3 contains 16 residues. Per germline, CDR1 SGHTA and CDR2 FQGTGA. CDR3 nucleotides: TGTGCCAGCAGCCCCACAGCACGGACGGCCGACTATGGCTACACCTTC. It specifies CASSPTARTADYGYTF.

In its sample, this clonotype was seen many times. This chain links TRBV5-4 with TRBJ1-1, with 8 bases identical to TRBD1. This CDR3 region has 14 residues. Germline assignment: CDR1 SGHNT and CDR2 YYREEE (reference sequence). Trimming at V came to 0 bases and at J to 6 bases, leaving 4 bases not matched to a gene. CDR3 protein: CASSLVDRGSEAFF. The CDR3, as DNA: TGTGCCAGCAGCTTGGTCGACAGGGGCTCTGAAGCTTTCTTT.

This clonotype was counted a few times. V usage is TRBV7-2 and J usage is TRBJ2-1, with D possibly being TRBD1 (5 bases). The germline V and J ends were trimmed by 3 bases and 3 bases, with 9 bases remaining between them. Germline lookup yields CDR1 SGHTA and CDR2 FQGNSA. The CDR3 is 14 amino acids. The CDR3 bases are TGTGCCAGCAGCTTCCGACAGAGCTACAATGAGCAGTTCTTC. It encodes CASSFRQSYNEQFF.

This clonotype showed up many times. CDR3 in amino acids: CASSPGLAGGRHEQFF. The CDR3 DNA reads as TGTGCCAGCAGTCCGGGACTAGCGGGGGGGCGCCATGAGCAGTTCTTC. The chain has TRBV12-3 or TRBV12-4 and TRBJ2-1; TRBD2 matches 16 bases. With 5 bases clipped from V and 8 bases from J, the junction kept 6 bases outside the gene matches. The CDR3 sequence is 16 residues long.